Sequencing of this TCR beta chain was carried out in a study of persistence of HIV-infected CD4 T cells. Study-wide context: The sample holds CD4+ T cells responsive to CMV or HIV-1 Gag.

On this clone itself: The antigen is undetermined.

CDR1 and CDR2 from the germline V gene are SGHRS and YFSETQ. The CDR3 consists of 16 residues. The trim removed 0 bases at V and 6 bases at J, leaving 7 bases unmatched. An overlapping HIV-1 Gag peptide pool stimulated these cells at 0.85 to 1 ug/peptide/mL. Sorted nonresponding memory CD4+ T cells were CD40L-negative, CD69-negative, CD45RO-high. Undetectable plasma HIV-1 RNA below 50 copies/mL lasted at least 4 years. Inclusion required CMV-positive serology and CD4+ counts above 400 cells/uL. Anti-CD28/CD49d costimulation, CD40-blocking antibody and enfuvirtide were given to CD8-depleted PBMCs for less than 20 hours. Sequencing used immunoSEQ version 4 in survey mode. Sequenced by immunoSEQ multiplex PCR; TCRdb stores in-frame clones only, minus some. The sample shows some 32,000 clones, 65% to 90% of them seen only once.

This material consisted of CD4+ T cells sorted from PBMCs after roughly 20-hour stimulation, taken from a patient who received antiretroviral therapy. The clonotype comes from an adult woman with HIV who was CMV-seropositive. V gene TRBV5-1 combines with J gene TRBJ2-1; 9 positions agree with TRBD2. In DNA, the CDR3 is TGCGCCAGCAGCTTGGGCGGCGGGAGGGGGATCAATGAGCAGTTCTTC. It encodes CASSLGGGRGINEQFF.